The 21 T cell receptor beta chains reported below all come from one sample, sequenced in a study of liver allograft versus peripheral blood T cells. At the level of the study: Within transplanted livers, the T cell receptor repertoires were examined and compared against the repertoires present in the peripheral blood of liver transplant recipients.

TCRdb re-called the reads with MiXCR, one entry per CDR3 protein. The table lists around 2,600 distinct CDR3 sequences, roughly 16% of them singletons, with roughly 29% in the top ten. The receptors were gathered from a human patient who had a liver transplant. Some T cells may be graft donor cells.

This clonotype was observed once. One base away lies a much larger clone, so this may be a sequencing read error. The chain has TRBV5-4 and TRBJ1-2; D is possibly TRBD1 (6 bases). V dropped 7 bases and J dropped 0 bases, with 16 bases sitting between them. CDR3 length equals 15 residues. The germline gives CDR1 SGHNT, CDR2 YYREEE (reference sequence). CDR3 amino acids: CASGTRQDANYGYTF. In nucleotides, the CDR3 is TGTGCCAGCGGGACCCGACAGGATGCTAACTATGGCTACACCTTC.

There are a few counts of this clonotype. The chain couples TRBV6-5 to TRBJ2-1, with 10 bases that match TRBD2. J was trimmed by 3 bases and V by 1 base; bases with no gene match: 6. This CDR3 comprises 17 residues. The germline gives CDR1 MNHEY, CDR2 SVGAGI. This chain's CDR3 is CASSYYAPSGGYNEQFF. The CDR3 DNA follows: TGTGCCAGCAGTTACTACGCCCCTAGCGGGGGCTACAATGAGCAGTTCTTC.

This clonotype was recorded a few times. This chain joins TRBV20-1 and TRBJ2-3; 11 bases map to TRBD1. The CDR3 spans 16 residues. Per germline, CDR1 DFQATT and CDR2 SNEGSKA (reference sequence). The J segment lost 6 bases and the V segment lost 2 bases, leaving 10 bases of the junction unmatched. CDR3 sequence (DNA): TGCAGTGCTAGAAATACGGACAGGGGGCTATGGGATACGCAGTATTTT. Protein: CSARNTDRGLWDTQYF.

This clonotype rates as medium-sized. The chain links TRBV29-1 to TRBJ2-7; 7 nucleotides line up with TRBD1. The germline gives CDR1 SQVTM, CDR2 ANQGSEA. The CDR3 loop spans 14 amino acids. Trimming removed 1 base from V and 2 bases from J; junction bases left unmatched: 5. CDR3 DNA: TGCAGCGTTGAAGCTTCGGGACAGACCTACGAGCAGTACTTC. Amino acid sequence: CSVEASGQTYEQYF.

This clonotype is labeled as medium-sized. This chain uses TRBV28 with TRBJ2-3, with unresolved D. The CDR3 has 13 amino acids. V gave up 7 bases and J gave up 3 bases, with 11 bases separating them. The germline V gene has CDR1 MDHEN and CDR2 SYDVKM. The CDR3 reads CASNRFRTDTQYF. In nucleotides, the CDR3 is TGTGCCAGCAACCGGTTCAGAACAGATACGCAGTATTTT.

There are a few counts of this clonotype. CDR3 bases: TGTGCCAGCAGGACAGGGATCAGGCCTGAAGCTTTCTTT. Residues: CASRTGIRPEAFF. The chain recombines TRBV12-3 or TRBV12-4 with TRBJ1-1, with 7 bases identical to TRBD1. The J segment lost 6 bases and the V segment lost 6 bases, leaving 7 bases of the junction unmatched. The CDR3 loop spans 13 amino acids.

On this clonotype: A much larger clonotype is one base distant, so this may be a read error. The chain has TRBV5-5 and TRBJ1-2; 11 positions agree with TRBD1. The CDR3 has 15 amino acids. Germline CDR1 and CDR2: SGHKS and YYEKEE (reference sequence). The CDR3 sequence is CTSTGQGALDYGYTF. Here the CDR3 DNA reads TGTACCAGCACCGGACAGGGGGCGCTCGACTATGGCTACACCTTC.

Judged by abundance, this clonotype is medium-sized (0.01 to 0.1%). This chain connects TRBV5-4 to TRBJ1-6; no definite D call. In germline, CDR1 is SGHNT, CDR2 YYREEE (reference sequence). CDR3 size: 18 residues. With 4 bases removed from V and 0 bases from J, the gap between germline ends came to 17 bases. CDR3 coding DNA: TGTGCCAGCAGCCCGAGCCCCGCTATGAGCTCCTATAATTCACCCCTCCACTTT. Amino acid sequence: CASSPSPAMSSYNSPLHF.

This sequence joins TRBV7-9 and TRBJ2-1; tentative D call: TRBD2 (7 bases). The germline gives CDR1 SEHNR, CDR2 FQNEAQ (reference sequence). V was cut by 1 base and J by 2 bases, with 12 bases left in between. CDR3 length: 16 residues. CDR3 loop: CASSLVAGAPYNEQFF. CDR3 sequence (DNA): TGTGCCAGCAGCTTAGTGGCGGGGGCGCCCTACAATGAGCAGTTCTTC.

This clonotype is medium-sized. Here the CDR3 DNA reads TGTGCCAGCAGTTACTTGGGGGATGGCTACACCTTC. It specifies CASSYLGDGYTF. This sequence joins TRBV6-2 or TRBV6-3 and TRBJ1-2; possibly TRBD1 for D (5 bases). Looked up from germline, CDR1 is MNHEY and CDR2 is SVGEGT. V shed 1 base and J shed 6 bases, with 6 bases lying between them. The CDR3 has 12 amino acids.

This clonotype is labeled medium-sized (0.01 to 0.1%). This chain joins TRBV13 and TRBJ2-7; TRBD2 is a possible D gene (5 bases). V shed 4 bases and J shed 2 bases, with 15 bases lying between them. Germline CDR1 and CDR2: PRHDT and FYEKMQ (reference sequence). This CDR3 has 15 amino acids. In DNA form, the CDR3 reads TGTGCCAGCAGCTCCCGGGGTAAACTTCCCTACGAGCAGTACTTC. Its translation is CASSSRGKLPYEQYF.

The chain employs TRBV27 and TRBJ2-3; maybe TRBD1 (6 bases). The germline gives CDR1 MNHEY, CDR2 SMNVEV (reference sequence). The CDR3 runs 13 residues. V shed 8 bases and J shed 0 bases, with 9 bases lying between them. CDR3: CASGTPSTDTQYF. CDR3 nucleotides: TGTGCCAGCGGGACACCTAGCACAGATACGCAGTATTTT.

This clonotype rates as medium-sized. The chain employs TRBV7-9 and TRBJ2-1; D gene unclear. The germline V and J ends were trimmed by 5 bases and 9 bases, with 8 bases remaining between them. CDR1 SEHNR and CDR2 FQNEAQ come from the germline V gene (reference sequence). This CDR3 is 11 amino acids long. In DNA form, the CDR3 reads TGTGCCAGCAGCCACTCCGCTGAGCAGTTCTTC. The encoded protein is CASSHSAEQFF. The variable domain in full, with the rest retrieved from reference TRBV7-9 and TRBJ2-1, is DTGVSQNPRHKITKRGQNVTFRCDPISEHNRLYWYRQTLGQGPEFLTYFQNEAQLEKSRLLSDRFSAERPKGSFSTLEIQRTEQGDSAMYLCASSHSAEQFFGPGTRLTVL.

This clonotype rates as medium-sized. The CDR3, as DNA: TGTGCCAGCACCGCGACCGGGACAGGGGGAGAGCAGTACTTC. Protein sequence: CASTATGTGGEQYF. The gene calls are TRBV6-5 and TRBJ2-7; 11 bases align to TRBD1. CDR3 size: 14 residues. V was pared by 7 bases and J by 7 bases, with 9 bases of the junction left unmatched. Germline V lookup: CDR1 MNHEY, CDR2 SVGAGI.

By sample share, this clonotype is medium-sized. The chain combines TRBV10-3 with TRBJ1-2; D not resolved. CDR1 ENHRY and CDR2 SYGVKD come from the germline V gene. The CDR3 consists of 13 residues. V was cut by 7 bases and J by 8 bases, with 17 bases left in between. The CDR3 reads CAIKVGEGHGYTF. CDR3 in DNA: TGTGCCATCAAAGTTGGTGAAGGGCACGGCTACACCTTC.

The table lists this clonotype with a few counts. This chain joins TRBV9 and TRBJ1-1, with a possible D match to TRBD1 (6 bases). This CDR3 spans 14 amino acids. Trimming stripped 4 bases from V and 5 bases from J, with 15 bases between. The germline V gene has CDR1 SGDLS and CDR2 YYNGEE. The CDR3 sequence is CASSPSQGLTEAFF. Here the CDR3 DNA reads TGTGCCAGCAGCCCTTCACAGGGTTTAACTGAAGCTTTCTTT.

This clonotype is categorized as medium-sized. Written as DNA, the CDR3 is TGTGCCAGTAGTATAGAAAGGGCATCCGGCACCGGGGAGCTGTTTTTT. Protein product: CASSIERASGTGELFF. The chain links TRBV19 to TRBJ2-2; D unresolved. This CDR3 is 16 amino acids long. The V gene lost 0 bases and the J gene lost 4 bases, with 12 bases spanning the gap. CDR1 LNHDA and CDR2 SQIVND come from the germline V gene (reference sequence).

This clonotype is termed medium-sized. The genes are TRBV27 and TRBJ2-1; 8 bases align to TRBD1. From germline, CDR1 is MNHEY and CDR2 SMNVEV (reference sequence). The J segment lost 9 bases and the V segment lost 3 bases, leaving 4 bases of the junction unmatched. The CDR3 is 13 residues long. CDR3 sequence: CASSFRGQAEQFF. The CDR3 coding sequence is TGTGCCAGCAGTTTTAGGGGACAGGCTGAGCAGTTCTTC.

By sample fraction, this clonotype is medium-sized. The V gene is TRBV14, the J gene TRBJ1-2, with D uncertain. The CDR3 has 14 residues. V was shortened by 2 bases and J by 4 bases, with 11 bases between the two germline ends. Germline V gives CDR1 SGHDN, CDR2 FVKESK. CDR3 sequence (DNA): TGTGCCAGCAGCCAAAGGGTCATTGGCTATGGCTACACCTTC. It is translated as CASSQRVIGYGYTF.

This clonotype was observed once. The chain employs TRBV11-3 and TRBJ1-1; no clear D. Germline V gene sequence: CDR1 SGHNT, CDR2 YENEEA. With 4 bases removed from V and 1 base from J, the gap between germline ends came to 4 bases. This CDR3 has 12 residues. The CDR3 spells CASSWGNTEAFF. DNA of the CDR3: TGTGCCAGCAGCTGGGGGAACACTGAAGCTTTCTTT.

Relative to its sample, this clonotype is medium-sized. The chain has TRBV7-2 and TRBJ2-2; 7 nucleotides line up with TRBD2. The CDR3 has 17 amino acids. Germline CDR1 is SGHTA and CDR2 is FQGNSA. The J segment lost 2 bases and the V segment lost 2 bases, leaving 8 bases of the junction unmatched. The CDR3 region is CASSLPFSGVNTGELFF. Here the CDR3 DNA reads TGTGCCAGCAGCTTACCCTTCAGCGGGGTTAACACCGGGGAGCTGTTTTTT.